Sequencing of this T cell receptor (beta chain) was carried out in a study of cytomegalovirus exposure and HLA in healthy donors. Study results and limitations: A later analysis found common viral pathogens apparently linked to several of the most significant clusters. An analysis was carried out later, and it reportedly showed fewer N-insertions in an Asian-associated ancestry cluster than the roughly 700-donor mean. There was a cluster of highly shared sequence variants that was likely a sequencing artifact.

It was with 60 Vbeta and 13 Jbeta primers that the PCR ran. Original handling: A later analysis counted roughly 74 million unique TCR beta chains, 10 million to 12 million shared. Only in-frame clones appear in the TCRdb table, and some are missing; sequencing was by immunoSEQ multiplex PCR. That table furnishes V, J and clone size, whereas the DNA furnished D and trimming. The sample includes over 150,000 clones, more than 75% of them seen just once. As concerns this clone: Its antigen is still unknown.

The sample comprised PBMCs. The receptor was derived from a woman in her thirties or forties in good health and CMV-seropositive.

DNA for the CDR3: TGCAGCGCCGGACAGGGAGGTGGAAACACCATATATTTT. Protein sequence: CSAGQGGGNTIYF. The chain links TRBV29-1 to TRBJ1-3; 8 positions agree with TRBD1. V shed 7 bases, J shed 3 bases, and the junction held 5 bases outside the gene matches. Germline V gene data show CDR1 as SQVTM and CDR2 as ANQGSEA. The CDR3 totals 13 residues.